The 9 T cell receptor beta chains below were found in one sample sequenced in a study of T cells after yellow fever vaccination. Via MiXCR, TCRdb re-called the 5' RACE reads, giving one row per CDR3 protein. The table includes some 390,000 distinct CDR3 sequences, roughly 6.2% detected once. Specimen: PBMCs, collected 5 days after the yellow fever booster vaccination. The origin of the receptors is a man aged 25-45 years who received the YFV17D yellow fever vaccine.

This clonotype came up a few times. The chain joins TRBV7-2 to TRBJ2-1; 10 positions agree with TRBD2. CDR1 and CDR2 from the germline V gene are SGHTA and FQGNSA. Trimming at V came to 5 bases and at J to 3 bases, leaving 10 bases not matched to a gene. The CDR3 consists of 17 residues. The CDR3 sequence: CASSPRGLAGVYNEQFF. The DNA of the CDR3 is TGTGCCAGCAGCCCGAGGGGGCTAGCGGGAGTCTACAATGAGCAGTTCTTC. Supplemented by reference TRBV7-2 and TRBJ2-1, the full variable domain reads GAGVSQSPSNKVTEKGKDVELRCDPISGHTALYWYRQSLGQGLEFLIYFQGNSAPDKSGLPSDRFSAERTGGSVSTLTIQRTQQEDSAVYLCASSPRGLAGVYNEQFFGPGTRLTVL.

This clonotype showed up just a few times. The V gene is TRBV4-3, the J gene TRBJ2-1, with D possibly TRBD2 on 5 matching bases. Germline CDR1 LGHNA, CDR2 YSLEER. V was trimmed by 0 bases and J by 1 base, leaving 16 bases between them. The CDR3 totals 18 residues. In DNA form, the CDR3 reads TGCGCCAGCAGCCAAGATCAACCAGGTGGGAGTTCCTACAATGAGCAGTTCTTC. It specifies CASSQDQPGGSSYNEQFF.

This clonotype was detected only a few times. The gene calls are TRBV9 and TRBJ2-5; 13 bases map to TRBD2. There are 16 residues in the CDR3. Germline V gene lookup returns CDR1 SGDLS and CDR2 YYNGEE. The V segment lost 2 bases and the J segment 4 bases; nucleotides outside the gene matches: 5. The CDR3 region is CASSVTSGRPGETQYF. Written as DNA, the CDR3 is TGTGCCAGCAGCGTGACTAGCGGGAGGCCGGGAGAGACCCAGTACTTC.

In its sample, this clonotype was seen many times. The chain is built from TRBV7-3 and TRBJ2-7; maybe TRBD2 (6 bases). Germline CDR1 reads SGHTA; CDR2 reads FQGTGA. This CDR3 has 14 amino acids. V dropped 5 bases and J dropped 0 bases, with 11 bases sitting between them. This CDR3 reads CASSEGRSSYEQYF. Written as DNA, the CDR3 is TGTGCCAGCAGCGAAGGGAGGAGCTCCTACGAGCAGTACTTC.

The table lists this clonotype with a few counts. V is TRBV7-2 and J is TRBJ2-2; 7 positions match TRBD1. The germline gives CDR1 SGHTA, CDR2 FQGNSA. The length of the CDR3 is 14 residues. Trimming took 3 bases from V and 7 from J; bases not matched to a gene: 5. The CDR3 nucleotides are TGTGCCAGCAGCTTCACCCCAGGGGGCGGGGAGCTGTTTTTT. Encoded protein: CASSFTPGGGELFF.

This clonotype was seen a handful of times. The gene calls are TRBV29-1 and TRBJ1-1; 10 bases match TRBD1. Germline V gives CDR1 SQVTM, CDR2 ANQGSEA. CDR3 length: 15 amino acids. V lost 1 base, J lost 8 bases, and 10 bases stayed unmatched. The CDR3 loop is CSVEGQDRGMIEAFF. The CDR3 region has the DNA TGCAGCGTTGAAGGCCAGGACAGGGGGATGATAGAAGCTTTCTTT.

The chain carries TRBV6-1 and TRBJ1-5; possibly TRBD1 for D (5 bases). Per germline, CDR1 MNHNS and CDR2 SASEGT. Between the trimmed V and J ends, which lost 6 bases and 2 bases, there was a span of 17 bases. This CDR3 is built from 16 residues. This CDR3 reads CASSGSQGIGNQPQHF. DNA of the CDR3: TGTGCCAGCAGCGGCTCCCAGGGAATTGGCAATCAGCCCCAGCATTTT.

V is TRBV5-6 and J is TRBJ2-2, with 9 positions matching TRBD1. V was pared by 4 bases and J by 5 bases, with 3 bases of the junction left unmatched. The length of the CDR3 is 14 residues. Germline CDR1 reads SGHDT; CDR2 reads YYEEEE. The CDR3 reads CASSRGQGTGELFF. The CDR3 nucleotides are TGTGCCAGCAGCCGAGGACAGGGGACCGGGGAGCTGTTTTTT.

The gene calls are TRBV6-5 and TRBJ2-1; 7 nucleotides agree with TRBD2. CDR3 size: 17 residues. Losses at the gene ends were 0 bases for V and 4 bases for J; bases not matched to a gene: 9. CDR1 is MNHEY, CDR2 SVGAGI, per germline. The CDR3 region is CASSYSASGETYNEQFF. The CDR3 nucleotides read TGTGCCAGCAGTTACTCGGCTAGCGGCGAGACTTACAATGAGCAGTTCTTC.